This T cell receptor beta chain was identified during a study of control samples from healthy donors and cancer patients. Profiled with immunoSEQ multiplex PCR; TCRdb holds only in-frame clones, not every one. The sample includes some 170,000 clones, roughly 94% of them seen just once. The receptor was isolated from a man aged 55 to 69 with colorectal cancer. The sample consisted of PBMCs.

CDR3 region: CASSEGPTGGQETQYF. Here the CDR3 DNA reads TGTGCCAGCAGTGAAGGCCCGACAGGGGGCCAAGAGACCCAGTACTTC. The chain couples TRBV6-1 to TRBJ2-5; 9 nucleotides match TRBD1. This CDR3 region has 16 residues. Germline CDR1 and CDR2: MNHNS and SASEGT. Trimming cost V 1 base and J 1 base; bases outside gene matches: 4.